Listed below are T cell receptor beta chains from one sample, sequenced in a study of blood T cell repertoires in COVID-19. This table comes from immunoSEQ multiplex PCR, and its TCRdb copy is limited to in-frame clones, with some not included. Altogether 200,000 to 250,000 clones are present, about 85% being singletons, with the ten largest covering less than 2%. Sequencing was performed on peripheral blood. These receptors all come from a man aged 70 or older with acute or convalescent COVID-19. The CDR3 runs from the conserved cysteine through the conserved F or W. Each record gives: J gene, V gene, CDR3 protein.

>TRBJ2-7|TRBV28
CASSSSGQGVTYEQYF
>TRBJ2-2|TRBV11-2
CASSSQGGYGTGELFF
>TRBJ1-2|TRBV28
CASSTQNYGYTF
>TRBJ1-1|TRBV3-1/TRBV3-2
CASSQDPKDIEAFF
>TRBJ1-1|TRBV2
CASRTEGNTEAFF
>TRBJ1-3|TRBV28
CASNPGGQSISGNTIYF
>TRBJ1-6|TRBV11-2
CASSLDIYGGKGSPLHF
>TRBJ2-1|TRBV7-3
CASSPGLAANEQFF
>TRBJ2-2|TRBV4-3
CASSQDPPGGHTGELFF
>TRBJ1-5|TRBV6-6
CASSAGTISNQPQHF
>TRBJ2-3|TRBV9
CASSVEGQGWATDTQYF
>TRBJ1-2|TRBV12-3/TRBV12-4
CASSFQGDYGYTF
>TRBJ2-5|TRBV11-2
CASSAQQVFGTQYF
>TRBJ2-7|TRBV3-1/TRBV3-2
CASSHFGTGEQYF
>TRBJ2-5|TRBV10-1
CASSELSGSVRETQYF
>TRBJ2-3|TRBV3-1/TRBV3-2
CASSSPGGLTDTQYF
>TRBJ1-1|TRBV12-3/TRBV12-4
CASSFLPAQEAFF
>TRBJ2-1|TRBV19
CASRDRGGNEQFF
>TRBJ2-3|TRBV18
CASSPLGRPGGFTDTQYF
>TRBJ1-1|TRBV6-6
CASDRGQGPTEAFF
>TRBJ2-7|TRBV24-1
CATSDSQGASNYEQYF
>TRBJ2-1|TRBV6-5
CASRGLAGVEQFF
>TRBJ1-1|TRBV2
CASTGQQGAGTEAFF
>TRBJ2-5|TRBV6-2/TRBV6-3
CASSRAGGQETQYF
>TRBJ1-2|TRBV7-2
CASSLGGTNYGYTF
>TRBJ2-7|TRBV12-3/TRBV12-4
CASSRFSWEQYF
>TRBJ1-5|TRBV7-2
CASSLSGRVDQPQHF
>TRBJ2-7|TRBV11-2
CASSYGLAGSGEQYF
>TRBJ1-4|TRBV4-1
CASSQAGGRANEKLFF
>TRBJ2-1|TRBV7-8
CASSLSFPPNEQFF
>TRBJ2-2|TRBV7-2
CASSLVPGLVWGELFF
>TRBJ2-7|TRBV4-1
CASSQDWAGAYYEQYF
>TRBJ2-3|TRBV6-5
CASSFRTGPTDTQYF
>TRBJ1-6|TRBV5-4
CASARSEVSPLHF
>TRBJ1-3|TRBV5-4
CASSFRTTPAIGNTIYF
>TRBJ1-3|TRBV18
CASSPGHRSGNTIYF
>TRBJ2-2|TRBV14
CASSQALGAGELFF
>TRBJ2-1|TRBV4-3
CASSQGLAGGQHEQFF
>TRBJ2-1|TRBV14
CASSRDRVANEQFF
>TRBJ1-4|TRBV25-1
CASSGSVEAVEKLFF
>TRBJ2-7|TRBV7-8
CASSTGGVSYEQYF
>TRBJ1-2|TRBV23-1
CASSQSRPGDGYGYTF
>TRBJ1-2|TRBV9
CASSVAVRRDYGYTF
>TRBJ1-5|TRBV12-3/TRBV12-4
CASSLARDQPQHF
>TRBJ2-7|TRBV6-1
CASSEAPSGISYEQYF
>TRBJ2-3|TRBV5-4
CASSVSGGGTDTQYF
>TRBJ1-2|TRBV27
CASSPQGAYYGYTF
>TRBJ1-3|TRBV3-1/TRBV3-2
CASSYVDRENTIYF